Listed below are T cell receptor beta chains from one sample, sequenced in a study of early T cells in non-severe SARS-CoV-2 infection. One entry per CDR3 protein, called by TCRdb with MiXCR from the 5' RACE reads. Seen here are tens of thousands of distinct CDR3 sequences, about 9% observed once, and the top ten hold 5.9%. The material sequenced was whole blood. Receptors were obtained from an adult who was a healthcare worker with PCR-confirmed SARS-CoV-2 infection or an uninfected control (not recorded which). CDR3s include the opening cysteine and the closing phenylalanine or tryptophan. The D gene is left open where the match is weak. Clone size appears in some rows only: once, few, many, or a class for an expanded clone.

V	J	size	D	DNA	CDR3
TRBV2	TRBJ2-1	.	.	TGTGCCAGCAGTGAAATGGGCGAGCAGTTCTTC	CASSEMGEQFF
TRBV13	TRBJ2-4	.	.	TGTGCCAGCAGCGAGCTCCCTCCAGGGGAAAACATTCAGTACTTC	CASSELPPGENIQYF
TRBV19	TRBJ2-3	few	.	TGTGCCAGTGCTACGGAGGGCCCCGATACGCAGTATTTT	CASATEGPDTQYF
TRBV15	TRBJ2-6	.	.	TGTGCCACCAGCAGAGGGGCGAGCTCTGGGGCCAACGTCCTGACTTTC	CATSRGASSGANVLTF
TRBV11-2	TRBJ2-1	many	TRBD2	TGTGCCAGCAGCCAGGGCCCTGGACTAGCGGGACGAACCTCCTACAATGAGCAGTTCTTC	CASSQGPGLAGRTSYNEQFF
TRBV24-1	TRBJ2-3	.	.	TGTGCCACCAGTGATGAAGAAGCCTCTAGCACAGATACGCAGTATTTT	CATSDEEASSTDTQYF
TRBV29-1	TRBJ2-1	.	.	TGCAGCGGGCGACAGCCCAATGAGCAGTTCTTC	CSGRQPNEQFF
TRBV6-6	TRBJ2-2	.	TRBD1	TGTGCCAGTTTCCGGGACAGGAACACCGGGGAGCTGTTTTTT	CASFRDRNTGELFF
TRBV13	TRBJ2-1	many	TRBD1	TGTGCCAGCAGCCAGGGACCGGGACAGTACAATGAGCAGTTCTTC	CASSQGPGQYNEQFF
TRBV20-1	TRBJ2-1	many	.	TGCAGTGCCTGGGACCCGTATGAGCAGTTCTTC	CSAWDPYEQFF
TRBV20-1	TRBJ2-5	.	.	TGCAGTGCTAGTAGTATCCAAGAGACCCAGTACTTC	CSASSIQETQYF
TRBV9	TRBJ1-4	.	.	TGTGCCAGCAGCGTAGATCAGGGATGGGGTGAAAAACTGTTTTTT	CASSVDQGWGEKLFF
TRBV6-1	TRBJ1-5	few	.	TGTGCCAGCACCCCGCAGGTCAATCAGCCCCAGCATTTT	CASTPQVNQPQHF
TRBV2	TRBJ2-3	.	.	TGTGCCAGCAGTGAAGCGGGGGAGCCAACTAGCACAGATACGCAGTATTTT	CASSEAGEPTSTDTQYF
TRBV7-2	TRBJ2-1	.	.	TGTGCCAGCAGCTCGGCCTACAGTTCGTATGAGGGGCAGTTCTTC	CASSSAYSSYEGQFF
TRBV10-2	TRBJ1-6	.	.	TGCGCCAGCAGTGAGTCGGACACCGATCTCCACTTT	CASSESDTDLHF
TRBV25-1	TRBJ1-1	many	.	TGTGCCAGCAGTGGAACCGGGACTTTCTGGGAGACTGAAGCTTTCTTT	CASSGTGTFWETEAFF
TRBV2	TRBJ1-5	many	TRBD1	TGTGCCAGCAGCCAAGAGGGACAGGGGCGGACCCAGCATTTT	CASSQEGQGRTQHF
TRBV10-1	TRBJ2-3	.	TRBD2	TGCGCCAGCAGTCTAGCGGGGGACGTGGGTACGCAGTATTTT	CASSLAGDVGTQYF
TRBV11-2	TRBJ2-3	many	.	TGTGCCAGCAGCTTATCCTTCCAGGGCGCAGATACGCAGTATTTT	CASSLSFQGADTQYF
TRBV10-3	TRBJ2-1	medium-sized	TRBD2	TGTGCCATCATGGACACTAGCGGGAGAGATGAGCAGTTCTTC	CAIMDTSGRDEQFF
TRBV30	TRBJ2-1	few	.	TGTGCCTGGAGTGTCCAGGGTGGGCTTTTCAATGAGCAGTTCTTC	CAWSVQGGLFNEQFF
TRBV7-8	TRBJ2-4	.	.	TGTGCCAGCAGCTTAGATGCCGGGATCGTCGCCAAAAACATTCAGTACTTC	CASSLDAGIVAKNIQYF
TRBV9	TRBJ2-2	few	TRBD1	TGTGCCAGCAGCGTAGTGTCAGGGGGCGACACCGGGGAGCTGTTTTTT	CASSVVSGGDTGELFF
TRBV18	TRBJ1-3	many	.	TGTGCCAGCTCACCAGGATCCACTTCAAGACGTGGAAACACCATATATTTT	CASSPGSTSRRGNTIYF
TRBV3-1	TRBJ2-4	many	TRBD2	TGTGCCAGCCAGCGGGGGGGCCAAAACATTCAGTACTTC	CASQRGGQNIQYF